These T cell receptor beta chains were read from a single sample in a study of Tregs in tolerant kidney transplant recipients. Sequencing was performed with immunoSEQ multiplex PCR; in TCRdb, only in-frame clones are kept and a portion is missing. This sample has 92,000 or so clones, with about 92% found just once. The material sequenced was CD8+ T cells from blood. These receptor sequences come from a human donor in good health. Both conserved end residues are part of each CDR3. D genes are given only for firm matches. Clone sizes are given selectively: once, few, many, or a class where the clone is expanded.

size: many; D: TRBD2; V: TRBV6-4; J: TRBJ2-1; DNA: TGTGCCAGCAGTGAAAGTCTAGCGGGGGGGGATGAGCAGTTCTTC; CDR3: CASSESLAGGDEQFF
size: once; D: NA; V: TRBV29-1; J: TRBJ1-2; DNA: TGCAGCGTTTTGGGGGGGGCTCGGGGCTACACCTTC; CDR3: CSVLGGARGYTF
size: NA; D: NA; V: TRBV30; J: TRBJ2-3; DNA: TGTGCCTGGAGTGTACTTGACACAGATACGCAGTATTTT; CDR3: CAWSVLDTDTQYF
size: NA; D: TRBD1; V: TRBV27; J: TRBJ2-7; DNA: TGTGCCAGCAGTTTGGGACAGGGGGCTGCCTACGAGCAGTACTTC; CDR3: CASSLGQGAAYEQYF
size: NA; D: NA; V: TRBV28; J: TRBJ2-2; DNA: TGTGCCAGCAGTACCCTCGTTGAGCGCCCGGCGAACACCGGGGAGCTGTTTTTT; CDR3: CASSTLVERPANTGELFF
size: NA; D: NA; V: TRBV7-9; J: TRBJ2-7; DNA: TGTGCCAGCACCCACGCCTACGAGCAGTACTTC; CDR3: CASTHAYEQYF
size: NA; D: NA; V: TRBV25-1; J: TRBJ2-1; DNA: TGTGCCACCCTTCACAATGAGCAGTTCTTC; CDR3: CATLHNEQFF
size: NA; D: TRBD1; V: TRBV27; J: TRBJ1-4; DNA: TGTGCCAGCAGTCCCCGTAGGGGGCCGGCTAATGAAAAACTGTTTTTT; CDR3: CASSPRRGPANEKLFF
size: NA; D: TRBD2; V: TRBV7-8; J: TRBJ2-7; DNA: TGTGCCAGCAGTCCCCCCAGCGGGAGCTACGAGCAGTACTTC; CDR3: CASSPPSGSYEQYF
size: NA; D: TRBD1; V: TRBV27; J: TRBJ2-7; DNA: TGTGCCAGCAGTTTAAGTCGGGGGACAGGTGTCTCCTACGAGCAGTACTTC; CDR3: CASSLSRGTGVSYEQYF
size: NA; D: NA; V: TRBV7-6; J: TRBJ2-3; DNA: TGTGCCAGCAGCTTACGGGGTGCAGATACGCAGTATTTT; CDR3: CASSLRGADTQYF
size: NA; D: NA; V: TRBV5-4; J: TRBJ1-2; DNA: TGTGCCAGCAGCCAAAACCAGGTCCACGGCTACACCTTC; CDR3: CASSQNQVHGYTF
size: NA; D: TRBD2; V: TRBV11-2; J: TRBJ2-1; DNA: TGTGCCAGCAGCTTGAGGGTAGCGGGTAAATCCTACAATGAGCAGTTCTTC; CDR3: CASSLRVAGKSYNEQFF
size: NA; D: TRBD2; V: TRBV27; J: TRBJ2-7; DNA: TGTGCCAGCTCGGGGGGAAATTCCTACGAGCAGTACTTC; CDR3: CASSGGNSYEQYF
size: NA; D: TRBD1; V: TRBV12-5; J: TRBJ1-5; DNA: TGTGCTAGTGCCCCTCCGGGACAGGGGGCCCAGCCCCAGCATTTT; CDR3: CASAPPGQGAQPQHF
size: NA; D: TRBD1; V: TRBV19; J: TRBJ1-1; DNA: TGTGCCAGTAGTACCGGGACAGGGGGCACTGAAGCTTTCTTT; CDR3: CASSTGTGGTEAFF
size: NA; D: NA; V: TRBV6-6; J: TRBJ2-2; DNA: TGTGCCAGCAGTTACAGTCTTAACACCGGGGAGCTGTTTTTT; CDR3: CASSYSLNTGELFF